This TCR beta chain comes out of a study of blood T cell repertoires in COVID-19 (dated by TCRdb to 2020 to 2022). Study-wide context: The collaborator samples originated in the United States, Italy and Spain and spanned the acute and convalescent phases of COVID-19. The prospective study material was composed of cDNA or gDNA derived from T cells, B-cell-depleted T cells, or PBMCs. Deeply sampled blood TCRbeta repertoires from subjects exposed to, actively infected with, or recovered from COVID-19 were included in the dataset. A freely available public database, intended as a resource for researchers studying the immune response to SARS-CoV-2, is where the repertoires were released. The samples were drawn from the first 160 participants of the ongoing ImmuneRACE study and from 950 to 1,500 subjects provided by 6 global collaborators. Nearly every sample came with metadata listing a de-identified subject ID, COVID-19 status, age in years and sex. HLA class I and class II types, where available, came from metadata supplied by the sample provider rather than from assay-based typing. Study-wide conclusions, independent of this receptor: How much clinical and demographic metadata was included differed by source and by participant, and the metadata was provided uncurated.

Regarding this clone: This receptor's antigen is unknown. There are no base qualities to consult, and no much larger clone falls within one base.

The immunoSEQ Assay, a bias-controlled multiplex PCR, was used to amplify TCRbeta CDR3 regions from genomic DNA. The study's processing was this. Nucleated cell counts per sample were estimated from amplification of reference gene primers within the assay. To quantify the absolute abundance of each unique TCRbeta CDR3 rearrangement, sequence reads were collapsed and filtered. Productive Simpson clonality was computed per sample as the square root of Simpson's diversity index over productive rearrangements. TCRdb's version of the immuneACCESS table is confined to in-frame rearrangements and falls short of the full clone set. An unresolved V gene accounts for under half of the shortfall where checked; the remainder is of unknown origin. Clonal size and the V and J genes are those of that table, whereas D and trimming came from the DNA. In this sample the table shows approximately 530,000 clones, 85% to 90% of which occur a single time. The ten largest clones capture about 8% of the sample.

At one collaborating source in Seattle, patients were enrolled during active infection and were followed longitudinally through the course of disease. Collaborating institutions collected whole blood in K2EDTA tubes following their own protocols. Collaborator samples were shipped for TCRbeta analysis as frozen whole blood, isolated PBMCs, or DNA extracted from either sample type. The junction carries 14 bases between V and J, which are trimmed by 2 bases and 5 bases respectively. CDR1 SGDLS and CDR2 YYNGEE are derived from the germline V gene. The CDR3 covers 14 residues, taking in both the cysteine and the phenylalanine. The kept DNA is CDR3 alone, 42 bases in frame from the first base.

In this chain, TRBV9 is recombined with TRBJ2-7; matching of 6 bases hints at TRBD2 as the D gene. Sequencing was done on a sample of peripheral blood. This sequence originates from a woman between 50 and 59 years old with COVID-19, enrolled during active disease. The sequenced DNA is TGTGCCAGCAGCGTGGGACTCTTGTCTCACGAGCAGTACTTC. Its translation reads: CASSVGLLSHEQYF.